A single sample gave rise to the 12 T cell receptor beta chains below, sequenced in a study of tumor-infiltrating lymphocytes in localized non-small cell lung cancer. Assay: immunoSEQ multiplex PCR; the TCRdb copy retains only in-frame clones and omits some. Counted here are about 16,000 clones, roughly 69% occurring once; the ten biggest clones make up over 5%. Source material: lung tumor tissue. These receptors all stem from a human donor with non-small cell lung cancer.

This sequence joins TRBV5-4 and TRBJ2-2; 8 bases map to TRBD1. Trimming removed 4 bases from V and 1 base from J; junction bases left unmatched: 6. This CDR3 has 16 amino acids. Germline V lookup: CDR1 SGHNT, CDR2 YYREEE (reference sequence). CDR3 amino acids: CASSPRQGRNTGELFF. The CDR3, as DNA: TGTGCCAGCAGCCCCAGACAGGGGAGGAACACCGGGGAGCTGTTTTTT.

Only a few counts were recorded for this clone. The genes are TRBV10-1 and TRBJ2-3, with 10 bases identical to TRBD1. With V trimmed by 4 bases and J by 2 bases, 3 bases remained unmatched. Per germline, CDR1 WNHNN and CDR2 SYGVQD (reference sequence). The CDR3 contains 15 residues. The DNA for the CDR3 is TGCGCCAGCAGTGGTGGGACAGGGGACACAGATACGCAGTATTTT. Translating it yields CASSGGTGDTDTQYF.

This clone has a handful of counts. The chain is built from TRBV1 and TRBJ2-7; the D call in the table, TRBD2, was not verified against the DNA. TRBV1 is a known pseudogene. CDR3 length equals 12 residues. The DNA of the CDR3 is TGCACCAGCAGCCAACCTAGCGGCGAGCAGTACTTC. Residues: CTSSQPSGEQYF.

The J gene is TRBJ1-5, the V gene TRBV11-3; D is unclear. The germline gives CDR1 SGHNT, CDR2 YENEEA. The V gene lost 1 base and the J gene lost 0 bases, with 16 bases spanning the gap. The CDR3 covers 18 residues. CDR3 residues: CASSLGSWADYSNQPQHF. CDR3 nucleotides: TGTGCCAGCAGCTTAGGGTCTTGGGCGGATTATAGCAATCAGCCCCAGCATTTT.

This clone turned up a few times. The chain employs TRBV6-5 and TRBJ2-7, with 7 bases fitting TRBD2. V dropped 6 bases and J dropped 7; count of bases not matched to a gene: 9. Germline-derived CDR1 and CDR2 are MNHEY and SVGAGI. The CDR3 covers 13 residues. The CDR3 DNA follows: TGTGCCAGCAGCTATCTAGCGGAACGGGAGCAGTACTTC. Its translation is CASSYLAEREQYF.

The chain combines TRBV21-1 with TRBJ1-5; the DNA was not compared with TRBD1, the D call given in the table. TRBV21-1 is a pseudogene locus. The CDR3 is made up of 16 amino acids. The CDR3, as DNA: TGTGCCAGCAACCCCCGCAAGATCAGGGGCAATCAGCCCCAGCATTTT. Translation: CASNPRKIRGNQPQHF.

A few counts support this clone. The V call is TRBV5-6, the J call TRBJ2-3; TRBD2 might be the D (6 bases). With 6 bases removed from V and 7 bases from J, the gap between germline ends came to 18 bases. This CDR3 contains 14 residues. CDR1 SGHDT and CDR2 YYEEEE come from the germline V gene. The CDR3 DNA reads TGTGCCAGCACTGGGACTCCGGCCCAGAATACGCAGTATTTT. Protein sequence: CASTGTPAQNTQYF.

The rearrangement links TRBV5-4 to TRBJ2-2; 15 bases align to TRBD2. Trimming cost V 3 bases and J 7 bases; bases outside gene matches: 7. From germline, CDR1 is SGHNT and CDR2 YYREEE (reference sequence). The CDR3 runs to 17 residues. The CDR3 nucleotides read TGTGCCAGCAGCTACGGGACTAGCGGGGGGCGAGACGGGGAGCTGTTTTTT. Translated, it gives CASSYGTSGGRDGELFF.

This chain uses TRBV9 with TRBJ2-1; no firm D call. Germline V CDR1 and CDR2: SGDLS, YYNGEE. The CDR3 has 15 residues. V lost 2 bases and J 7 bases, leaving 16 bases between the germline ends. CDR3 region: CASSVGQIDRNEQFF. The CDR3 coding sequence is TGTGCCAGCAGCGTTGGGCAGATAGATAGGAATGAGCAGTTCTTC.

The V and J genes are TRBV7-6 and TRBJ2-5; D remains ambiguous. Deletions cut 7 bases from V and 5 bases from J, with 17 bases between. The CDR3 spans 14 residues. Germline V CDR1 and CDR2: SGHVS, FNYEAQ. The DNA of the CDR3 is TGTGCCAGCACCCTCCAGAGGAGCTCGGAGACCCAGTACTTC. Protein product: CASTLQRSSETQYF.

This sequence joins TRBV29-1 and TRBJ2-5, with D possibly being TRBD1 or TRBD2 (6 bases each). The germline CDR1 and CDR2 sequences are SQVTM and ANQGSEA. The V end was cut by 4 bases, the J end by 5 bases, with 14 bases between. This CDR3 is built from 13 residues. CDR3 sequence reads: CSVARGAGETQYF. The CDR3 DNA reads TGCAGCGTTGCTAGGGGGGCCGGGGAGACCCAGTACTTC.

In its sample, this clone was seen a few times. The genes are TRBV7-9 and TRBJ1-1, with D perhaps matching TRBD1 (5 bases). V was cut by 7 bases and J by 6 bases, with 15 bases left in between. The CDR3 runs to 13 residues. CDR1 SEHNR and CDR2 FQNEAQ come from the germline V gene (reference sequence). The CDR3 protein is CASTLDEGPEAFF. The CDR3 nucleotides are TGTGCCAGCACCCTCGACGAGGGACCTGAAGCTTTCTTT.